These 8 T cell receptor beta chains were all obtained from the same sample, sequenced in a study of T cell responses to AZD1222 COVID-19 vaccine. Data came from immunoSEQ multiplex PCR; TCRdb stores just in-frame clones and leaves some out. The sample has about 120,000 clones, roughly nine tenths seen once. This specimen was peripheral blood, taken on day 0 of AZD1222 vaccination. The source is an adult in good health.

The rearrangement links TRBV18 to TRBJ1-2; TRBD1 matches 7 bases. V shed 3 bases and J 4 bases; nucleotides not matched to a gene: 8. CDR3 length: 15 residues. Looked up from germline, CDR1 is KGHSH and CDR2 is LQKENI. The CDR3 sequence is CASSPSRDSLYGYTF. CDR3 nucleotides: TGTGCCAGCTCACCGTCCCGGGACAGTCTCTATGGCTACACCTTC.

This chain joins TRBV5-6 and TRBJ1-1; D gene ambiguous. The germline V and J ends were trimmed by 2 bases and 1 base, with 12 bases remaining between them. From germline, CDR1 is SGHDT and CDR2 YYEEEE. This CDR3 has 15 amino acids. CDR3 in DNA: TGTGCCAGCAGCTTCAAGGGTTCGGGGAACACTGAAGCTTTCTTT. Its translation is CASSFKGSGNTEAFF.

This chain joins TRBV10-3 and TRBJ1-1, with 7 bases fitting TRBD1. The V gene end was trimmed by 0 bases and the J gene end by 3 bases; junction bases not matched to a gene: 4. Germline assignment: CDR1 ENHRY and CDR2 SYGVKD. The CDR3 consists of 15 residues. The CDR3 DNA sequence: TGTGCCATCAGTGAGTCCGAGGGACAGTACACTGAAGCTTTCTTT. It yields the protein CAISESEGQYTEAFF.

The J gene is TRBJ2-2, the V gene TRBV24-1; D remains unclear. CDR1 and CDR2 (germline): KGHDR, SFDVKD. The CDR3 totals 14 residues. Trimming left V 2 bases short and J 6 bases short, with 9 bases between. The CDR3 coding sequence is TGTGCCACCAGTGATTCGCTCTTCCCCGGGGAGCTGTTTTTT. This gives the protein CATSDSLFPGELFF.

This clone has just a few counts. The V and J genes are TRBV2 and TRBJ2-7; the match to TRBD1 covers 7 bases. The CDR3 totals 13 residues. Germline CDR1 SNHLY, CDR2 FYNNEI. V shed 6 bases, J shed 1 base, and the junction held 3 bases outside the gene matches. In DNA, the CDR3 is TGTGCCAGCAGGGACAGGATTTCCTACGAGCAGTACTTC. This encodes CASRDRISYEQYF.

This clone is a singleton in its sample. The chain is built from TRBV7-2 and TRBJ1-2, with TRBD1 as a possible D gene (5 bases). There are 14 residues in the CDR3. V was trimmed by 3 bases and J by 2 bases, leaving 10 bases between them. CDR1 and CDR2 from the germline V gene are SGHTA and FQGNSA. DNA of the CDR3: TGTGCCAGCAGCTTTCGGGGCTCCAACTATGGCTACACCTTC. Translation gives CASSFRGSNYGYTF. Combining the CDR3 with reference TRBV7-2 and TRBJ1-2 gives the whole variable domain GAGVSQSPSNKVTEKGKDVELRCDPISGHTALYWYRQSLGQGLEFLIYFQGNSAPDKSGLPSDRFSAERTGGSVSTLTIQRTQQEDSAVYLCASSFRGSNYGYTFGSGTRLTVV.

The rearrangement uses TRBV7-2 and TRBJ2-1; 10 bases align to TRBD1. Germline-derived CDR1 and CDR2 are SGHTA and FQGNSA. V trimming: 4 bases; J trimming: 6 bases; junction bases outside the gene matches: 9. CDR3 size: 16 residues. This chain's CDR3 is CASSSDRDRGGNEQFF. The CDR3 region has the DNA TGTGCCAGCAGCTCGGACCGGGACAGGGGAGGCAATGAGCAGTTCTTC. Filled out from reference TRBV7-2 and TRBJ2-1, the complete variable domain reads GAGVSQSPSNKVTEKGKDVELRCDPISGHTALYWYRQSLGQGLEFLIYFQGNSAPDKSGLPSDRFSAERTGGSVSTLTIQRTQQEDSAVYLCASSSDRDRGGNEQFFGPGTRLTVL.

The chain combines TRBV5-6 with TRBJ1-2; tentatively, D is TRBD1 (6 bases). This CDR3 region has 11 residues. The V and J ends lost 4 bases and 7 bases respectively, with 8 bases between them. The V gene's germline CDR1 is SGHDT and CDR2 YYEEEE. CDR3 bases: TGTGCCAGCAGCGAGGGGGTTGGCTACACCTTC. Protein: CASSEGVGYTF.